These 12 T cell receptor beta chains originate from one sample sequenced in a study of Graves' ophthalmopathy and Graves' hyperthyroidism. Amplified material comprised TCR beta CDR3 regions derived from RNA transcripts. RT-PCR was first run with HTBI primers, then multiplex PCR in a second round. One entry per CDR3 protein results from TCRdb running MiXCR on the multiplex PCR reads. The sample holds around 670,000 distinct CDR3 sequences, roughly two fifths seen once. Source material: peripheral blood. All receptors come from an adult man with Graves' ophthalmopathy.

V and J are TRBV7-2 and TRBJ1-6, with D possibly being TRBD1 (5 bases). Germline V gene sequence: CDR1 SGHTA, CDR2 FQGNSA. Trimming left V 11 bases short and J 3 bases short, with 11 bases between. The CDR3 covers 13 residues. Here the CDR3 DNA reads TGTGCCTGGACTGACAGCTATAATTCACCCCTCCACTTT. Translation: CAWTDSYNSPLHF. The full variable domain, rest sourced from reference TRBV7-2 and TRBJ1-6, is GAGVSQSPSNKVTEKGKDVELRCDPISGHTALYWYRQSLGQGLEFLIYFQGNSAPDKSGLPSDRFSAERTGGSVSTLTIQRTQQEDSAVYLCAWTDSYNSPLHFGNGTRLTVT.

This clonotype was counted many times. The CDR3 sequence is CSVRENTEAFF. The CDR3 region has the DNA TGCAGCGTTCGAGAGAACACTGAAGCTTTCTTT. The rearrangement links TRBV29-1 to TRBJ1-1; no clear D gene. V gave up 5 bases and J gave up 1 base, with 5 bases separating them. Germline V gene lookup returns CDR1 SQVTM and CDR2 ANQGSEA. This CDR3 contains 11 residues. Using reference TRBV29-1 and TRBJ1-1 for the parts outside the CDR3, the full variable domain is SAVISQKPSRDICQRGTSLTIQCQVDSQVTMMFWYRQQPGQSLTLIATANQGSEATYESGFVIDKFPISRPNLTFSTLTVSNMSPEDSSIYLCSVRENTEAFFGQGTRLTVV.

This clonotype appeared many times. The chain carries TRBV7-9 and TRBJ2-7; no definite D call. The germline V and J ends were trimmed by 1 base and 6 bases, with 10 bases remaining between them. Germline CDR1 and CDR2: SEHNR and FQNEAQ (reference sequence). The CDR3 has 13 amino acids. This CDR3 is CASSLVAGREQYF. CDR3 nucleotides: TGTGCCAGCAGCTTAGTGGCAGGACGCGAGCAGTACTTC.

This clonotype was seen a handful of times. The rearrangement uses TRBV2 and TRBJ2-5; 12 bases are shared with TRBD1. V was pared by 6 bases and J by 4 bases, with 9 bases of the junction left unmatched. Germline CDR1 reads SNHLY; CDR2 reads FYNNEI. This CDR3 is 16 amino acids long. This chain's CDR3 is CASRKGQGASRETQYF. The CDR3 DNA reads TGTGCCAGCAGGAAGGGACAGGGGGCCTCAAGAGAGACCCAGTACTTC.

The rearrangement joins TRBV7-9 to TRBJ2-5; 8 bases line up with TRBD1. Germline assignment: CDR1 SEHNR and CDR2 FQNEAQ (reference sequence). This CDR3 has 16 amino acids. Trimming removed 5 bases from V and 7 bases from J; junction bases left unmatched: 15. The CDR3 DNA reads TGTGCCAGCAGCGTTGGTGTATCCGGGACAGGTGGGACCCAGTACTTC. It codes for CASSVGVSGTGGTQYF.

DNA for the CDR3: TGTGCCAGCAGTTACGTAGGCGGGGACGGGGCCAACGTCCTGACTTTC. Amino acid sequence: CASSYVGGDGANVLTF. The chain carries TRBV6-5 and TRBJ2-6; D is perhaps TRBD2 (6 bases). The length of the CDR3 is 16 residues. In germline, CDR1 is MNHEY, CDR2 SVGAGI. The germline V and J ends were trimmed by 2 bases and 4 bases, with 12 bases remaining between them.

The chain has TRBV9 and TRBJ2-6; D could derive from TRBD1 or TRBD2 (5 bases each). The V gene lost 5 bases and the J gene lost 0 bases, with 24 bases spanning the gap. Germline CDR1 reads SGDLS; CDR2 reads YYNGEE. This CDR3 spans 20 amino acids. The CDR3 is CASSQGTALGVYSGANVLTF. Here the CDR3 DNA reads TGTGCCAGCAGTCAAGGGACCGCTCTAGGTGTTTACTCTGGGGCCAACGTCCTGACTTTC.

The chain employs TRBV2 and TRBJ1-2; unclear D gene. Trimming stripped 6 bases from V and 6 bases from J, with 11 bases between. The CDR3 sequence is 12 residues long. Germline V gives CDR1 SNHLY, CDR2 FYNNEI. The CDR3 DNA sequence: TGTGCCAGCAGGACTAGCGGGGATGGCTACACCTTC. It codes for CASRTSGDGYTF.

This clonotype showed up many times. V gene TRBV7-9 combines with J gene TRBJ2-5; D gene unclear. This CDR3 is 13 amino acids long. CDR1 and CDR2 (germline): SEHNR, FQNEAQ (reference sequence). Trimming removed 1 base at V and 4 bases at J, with 7 bases between. CDR3 sequence: CASSLGTSETQYF. As DNA, the CDR3 is TGTGCCAGCAGCTTAGGGACGTCAGAGACCCAGTACTTC.

The rearrangement links TRBV14 to TRBJ1-4, with 8 bases that match TRBD1. CDR1 and CDR2 from the germline V gene are SGHDN and FVKESK. This CDR3 spans 16 amino acids. Trimming at V came to 0 bases and at J to 7 bases, leaving 7 bases not matched to a gene. This CDR3 reads CASSQDQETGVEKLFF. The DNA for the CDR3 is TGTGCCAGCAGCCAAGATCAGGAGACAGGGGTTGAAAAACTGTTTTTT.

Only a few counts were recorded for this clonotype. The V call is TRBV15, the J call TRBJ2-2; a weak D match, TRBD1 (5 bases). From germline, CDR1 is LNHNV and CDR2 YYDKDF (reference sequence). Trimming stripped 8 bases from V and 1 base from J, with 8 bases between. The length of the CDR3 is 13 residues. CDR3 region: CATSTENTGELFF. The CDR3 region has the DNA TGTGCCACCTCGACAGAGAACACCGGGGAGCTGTTTTTT.

This clonotype was seen a single time. This sequence joins TRBV29-1 and TRBJ2-7; D is undetermined. The germline gives CDR1 SQVTM, CDR2 ANQGSEA. The length of the CDR3 is 10 residues. Trimming stripped 8 bases from V and 3 bases from J, with 8 bases between. CDR3 sequence reads: CSSYGYEQYF. In DNA, the CDR3 is TGCAGCAGTTACGGCTACGAGCAGTACTTC.